Included here is one T cell receptor (beta chain) sequence, with context. As handled by the study authors: Amplification of reference gene primers provided the estimated nucleated cell counts. TCRdb keeps only in-frame clones here, not all; method: immunoSEQ multiplex PCR. That table gives V, J and clone size, and the DNA gave D and trimming. The top ten clones hold approximately 0.56% of a sample with about 200,000 clones, roughly 90% of them seen once. This entry belongs to a study of blood T cell repertoires in COVID-19. Study context: Sources were T cells, B-cell-depleted T cells, or PBMCs; the material itself was cDNA or gDNA.

Trimming removed 6 bases from V and 6 bases from J, with 9 bases in between. The length of the CDR3 is 12 residues. The sequencing sample was made of peripheral blood. This TCR derives from a man aged 45 to 65 with acute or convalescent COVID-19. V usage is TRBV12-3 or TRBV12-4 and J usage is TRBJ1-5; D uncertain. CDR3 protein: CASSRGSQPQHF. CDR3 bases: TGTGCCAGCAGCCGGGGAAGTCAGCCCCAGCATTTT.